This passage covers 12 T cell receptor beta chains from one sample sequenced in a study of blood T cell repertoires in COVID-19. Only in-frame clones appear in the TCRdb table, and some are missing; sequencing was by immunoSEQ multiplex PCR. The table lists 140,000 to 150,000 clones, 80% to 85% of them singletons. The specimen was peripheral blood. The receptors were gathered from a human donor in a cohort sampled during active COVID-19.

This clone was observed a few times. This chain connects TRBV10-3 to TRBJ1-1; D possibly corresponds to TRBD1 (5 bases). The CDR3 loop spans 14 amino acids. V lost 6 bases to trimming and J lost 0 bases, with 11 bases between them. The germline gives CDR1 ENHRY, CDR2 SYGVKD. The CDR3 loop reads CAISALQVNTEAFF. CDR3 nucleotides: TGTGCCATCAGCGCCCTACAGGTGAACACTGAAGCTTTCTTT.

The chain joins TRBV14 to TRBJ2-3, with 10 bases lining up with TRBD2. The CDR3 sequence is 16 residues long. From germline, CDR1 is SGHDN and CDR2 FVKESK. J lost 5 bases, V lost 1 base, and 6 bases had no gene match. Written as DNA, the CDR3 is TGTGCCAGCAGCCAAGTAGCTAGCGGGAGTATAGATACGCAGTATTTT. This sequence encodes CASSQVASGSIDTQYF.

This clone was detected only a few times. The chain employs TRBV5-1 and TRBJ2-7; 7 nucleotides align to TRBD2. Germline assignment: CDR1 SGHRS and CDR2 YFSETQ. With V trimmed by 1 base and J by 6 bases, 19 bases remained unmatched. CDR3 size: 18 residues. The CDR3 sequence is CASSLRAGTTRSMSEQYF. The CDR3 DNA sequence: TGCGCCAGCAGCTTGAGGGCCGGGACTACCAGAAGTATGAGCGAGCAGTACTTC.

CDR3 in amino acids: CASSIAGGLSSYEQYF. The CDR3 nucleotides read TGTGCCAGTAGTATAGCGGGGGGCCTTTCCTCCTACGAGCAGTACTTC. V usage is TRBV19 and J usage is TRBJ2-7; D may be TRBD2 (7 bases). V lost 1 base to trimming and J lost 0 bases, with 13 bases between them. Germline V gene data show CDR1 as LNHDA and CDR2 as SQIVND (reference sequence). This CDR3 spans 16 amino acids.

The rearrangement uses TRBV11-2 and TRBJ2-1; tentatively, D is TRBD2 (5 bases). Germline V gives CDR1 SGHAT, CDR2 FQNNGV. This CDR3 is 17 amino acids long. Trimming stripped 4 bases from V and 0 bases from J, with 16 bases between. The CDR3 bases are TGTGCCAGCAGCTCCGAGGTTGGACTCAGCTCCTACAATGAGCAGTTCTTC. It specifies CASSSEVGLSSYNEQFF.

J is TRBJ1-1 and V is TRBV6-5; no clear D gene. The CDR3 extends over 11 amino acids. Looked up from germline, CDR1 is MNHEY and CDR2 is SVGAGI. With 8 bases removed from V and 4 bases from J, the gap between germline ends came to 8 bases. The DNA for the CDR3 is TGTGCCAGCCGTCCAGGCACTGAAGCTTTCTTT. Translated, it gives CASRPGTEAFF.

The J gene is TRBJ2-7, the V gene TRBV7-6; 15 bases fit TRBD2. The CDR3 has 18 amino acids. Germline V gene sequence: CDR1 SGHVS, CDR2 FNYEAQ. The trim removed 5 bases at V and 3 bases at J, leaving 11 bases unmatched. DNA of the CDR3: TGTGCCAGCAGCCTCAGGGGACTAGCGGGAGGAAACCGCTACGAGCAGTACTTC. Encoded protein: CASSLRGLAGGNRYEQYF.

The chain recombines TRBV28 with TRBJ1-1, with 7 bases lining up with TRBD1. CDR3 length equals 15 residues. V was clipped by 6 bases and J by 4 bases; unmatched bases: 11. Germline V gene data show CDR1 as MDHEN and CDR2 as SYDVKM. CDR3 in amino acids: CASRTGINMATEAFF. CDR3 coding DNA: TGTGCCAGCAGGACAGGGATTAACATGGCCACTGAAGCTTTCTTT.

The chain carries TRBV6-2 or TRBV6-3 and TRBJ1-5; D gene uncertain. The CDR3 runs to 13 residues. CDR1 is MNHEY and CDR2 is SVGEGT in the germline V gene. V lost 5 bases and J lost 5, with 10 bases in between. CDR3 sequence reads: CASSQTVYQPQHF. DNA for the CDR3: TGTGCCAGCAGTCAGACTGTATATCAGCCCCAGCATTTT.

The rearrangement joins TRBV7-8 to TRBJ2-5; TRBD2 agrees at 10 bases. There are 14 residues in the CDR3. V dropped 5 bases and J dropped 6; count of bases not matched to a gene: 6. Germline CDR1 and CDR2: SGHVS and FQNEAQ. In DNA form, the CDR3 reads TGTGCCAGCAGCCCCACTAGCGGGATAAAGACCCAGTACTTC. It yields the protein CASSPTSGIKTQYF. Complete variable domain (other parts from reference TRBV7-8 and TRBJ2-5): GAGVSQSPRYKVAKRGQDVALRCDPISGHVSLFWYQQALGQGPEFLTYFQNEAQLDKSGLPSDRFFAERPEGSVSTLKIQRTQQEDSAVYLCASSPTSGIKTQYFGPGTRLLVL.

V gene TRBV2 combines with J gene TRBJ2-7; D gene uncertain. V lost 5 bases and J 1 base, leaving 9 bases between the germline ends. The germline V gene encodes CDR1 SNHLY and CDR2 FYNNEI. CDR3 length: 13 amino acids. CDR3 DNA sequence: TGTGCCAGCAGTACCTACTGGTCCTACGAGCAGTACTTC. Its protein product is CASSTYWSYEQYF.

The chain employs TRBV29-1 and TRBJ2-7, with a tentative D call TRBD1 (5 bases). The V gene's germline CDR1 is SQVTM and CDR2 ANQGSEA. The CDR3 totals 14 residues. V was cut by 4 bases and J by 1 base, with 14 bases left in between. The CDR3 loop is CSVVSLRGSYEQYF. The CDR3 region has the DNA TGCAGCGTTGTCAGCCTAAGGGGATCCTACGAGCAGTACTTC.